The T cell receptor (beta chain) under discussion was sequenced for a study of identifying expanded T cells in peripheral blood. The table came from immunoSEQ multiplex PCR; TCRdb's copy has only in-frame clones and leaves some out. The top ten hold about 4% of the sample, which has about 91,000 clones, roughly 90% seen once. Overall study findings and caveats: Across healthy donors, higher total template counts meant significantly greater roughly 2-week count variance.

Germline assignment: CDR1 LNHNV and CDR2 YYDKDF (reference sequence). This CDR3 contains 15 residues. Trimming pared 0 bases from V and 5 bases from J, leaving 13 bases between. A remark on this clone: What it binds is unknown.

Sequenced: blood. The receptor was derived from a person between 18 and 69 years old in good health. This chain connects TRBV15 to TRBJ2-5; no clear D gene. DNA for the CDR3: TGTGCCACCAGCAGAGATTTTTTGACGGGCGAGACCCAGTACTTC. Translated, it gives CATSRDFLTGETQYF.